One and the same sample provided the 2 T cell receptor beta chains below, sequenced in a study of cytomegalovirus exposure and HLA in healthy donors. The primer mix had 60 Vbeta and 13 Jbeta primers. Here immunoSEQ multiplex PCR was the method, and the copy in TCRdb shows in-frame clones only, minus some. The sample includes 75,000 to 95,000 clones, roughly 80% seen only once; the top ten take 13%. Input material: PBMCs. All receptors derive from a human donor in good health.

V and J are TRBV6-5 and TRBJ1-1; 7 bases are shared with TRBD1. This CDR3 is 15 amino acids long. CDR1 and CDR2 (germline): MNHEY, SVGAGI. J lost 0 bases, V lost 2 bases, and 3 bases had no gene match. The CDR3 coding sequence is TGTGCCAGCAGTTACGGGACAGTCATGAACACTGAAGCTTTCTTT. Its translation: CASSYGTVMNTEAFF.

The rearrangement uses TRBV5-1 and TRBJ1-2; possibly TRBD1 for D (5 bases). This CDR3 contains 14 residues. Germline CDR1 is SGHRS and CDR2 is YFSETQ. V lost 0 bases and J lost 6, with 12 bases in between. Written as DNA, the CDR3 is TGCGCCAGCAGCTTGGTAGGGGCGCAAGATGGCTACACCTTC. This gives the protein CASSLVGAQDGYTF.